Given below is one T cell receptor beta chain in context. The antigen remains undetermined. The entry originates in a study of chemoradiotherapy in HPV16-positive cancers. Study-level points and caveats: HPV-responsive T-cell expansion during chemoradiotherapy was linked to improved recurrence-free survival in HPV16-positive patients. During treatment, candidate HPV-specific clones and E7-related motifs expanded in tumor. Only a couple of HPV16-positive patients supplied the functional HPV-specificity definition.

There are 14 residues in the CDR3. Germline loops: CDR1 SGDLS, CDR2 YYNGEE. V was clipped by 0 bases and J by 1 base, with 7 bases between them. The method was immunoSEQ multiplex PCR; TCRdb's version includes in-frame clones alone and lacks a portion of them. The data contain approximately 35,000 clones, roughly 75% of them singletons. The receptor was derived from a human donor with HPV-associated anogenital cancer. This chain joins TRBV9 and TRBJ1-1; possibly TRBD1 for D (5 bases). This sample comprised blood, obtained from a patient who underwent chemoradiotherapy. CDR3 region: CASSVADRNTEAFF. The CDR3 nucleotides read TGTGCCAGCAGCGTAGCTGACAGGAACACTGAAGCTTTCTTT.